The clone carrying this T cell receptor (beta chain) was counted only a few times. These data belong to a study of shared clonotypes between healthy human individuals. The input for sorted-subset replicate PCRs was about 210 ng DNA, tens of thousands of T cell genomes. TCRdb's table, derived via immunoSEQ multiplex PCR, lists solely in-frame clones and lacks some. The table lists some 1 million clones, 65% to 75% of them singletons. The sample was memory CD4+ T cells sorted from blood. Stated subset: CD45RA-negative fraction. This receptor was taken from a man in his late teens or twenties in good health.

CDR3 in DNA: TGTGCCAGTAGTATCAGACAGGGAGATACGCAGTATTTT. Protein: CASSIRQGDTQYF. The V call is TRBV19, the J call TRBJ2-3, with 7 bases lining up with TRBD1. Germline CDR1 LNHDA, CDR2 SQIVND (reference sequence). CDR3 length equals 13 residues. V dropped 3 bases and J dropped 5; count of bases not matched to a gene: 2.